A single sample gave rise to the 19 T cell receptor beta chains below, sequenced in a study of T cells in Graves' hyperthyroidism and ophthalmopathy (dated by TCRdb to about 2019). Receptors were amplified or captured by multiplex PCR. The instrument given in TCRdb is Illumina HiSeq 2000. TCR beta CDR3 regions were amplified from RNA transcripts. The first round of RT-PCR for the TCR CDR3 was performed with the HTBI primer set and the Qiagen OneStep RT-PCR kit. The raw public reads went through TCRdb reprocessing: fastp at Q25, MiXCR clone calling, in-frame beta chains kept. Records with the same CDR3 protein are collapsed into one entry carrying the most frequent genes and DNA. The sample table holds 500,000 to 750,000 distinct CDR3 sequences, of which around 42% were seen once. Around 7.7% of the sample comes from the top ten. Source material: peripheral blood or thyroid tissue (not recorded which). The receptors here all came from a young woman with Graves' hyperthyroidism.

The chain carries TRBV6-1 and TRBJ2-2; D ambiguous. Germline V gene data show CDR1 as MNHNS and CDR2 as SASEGT. This CDR3 comprises 13 residues. With 10 bases removed from V and 1 base from J, the gap between germline ends came to 10 bases. CDR3 bases: TGTGCCACCTTGAACCGGAACACCGGGGAGCTGTTTTTT. As protein: CATLNRNTGELFF.

This clonotype has a count of ten or more. The CDR3 nucleotides are TGTGCCAGCAGCCAATCCTACGAGCAGTACTTC. Translated: CASSQSYEQYF. The gene calls are TRBV3-1 and TRBJ2-7; D uncertain. V lost 2 bases and J lost 1, with 0 bases in between. The CDR3 runs to 11 residues. Germline values: CDR1 LGHDT, CDR2 YNNKEL (reference sequence).

DNA of the CDR3: TGCAGTGCCAGGGGAGGGGTTAATTCACCCCTCCACTTT. Encoded protein: CSARGGVNSPLHF. The rearrangement links TRBV20-1 to TRBJ1-6; weak D call: TRBD1 (6 bases). This CDR3 is built from 13 residues. Germline V lookup: CDR1 DFQATT, CDR2 SNEGSKA (reference sequence). Trimming pared 6 bases from V and 6 bases from J, leaving 12 bases between.

This clonotype was observed at least ten times. The V call is TRBV6-5, the J call TRBJ2-5; no clear D gene. Germline V gene sequence: CDR1 MNHEY, CDR2 SVGAGI. The CDR3 spans 12 residues. V was clipped by 5 bases and J by 5 bases, with 9 bases between them. This CDR3 reads CASSPGTETQYF. Here the CDR3 DNA reads TGTGCCAGCAGTCCCGGTACGGAGACCCAGTACTTC.

This clonotype was seen a handful of times. V gene TRBV7-8 combines with J gene TRBJ2-7; TRBD1 matches 8 bases. J gave up 7 bases and V 5 bases, and 16 bases lay outside the gene matches. CDR1 and CDR2 from the germline V gene are SGHVS and FQNEAQ. There are 16 residues in the CDR3. The CDR3 sequence: CASSTTSGTGYNEQYF. For the CDR3, the DNA is TGTGCCAGCAGCACTACATCCGGGACAGGCTACAATGAGCAGTACTTC.

There are a few counts of this clonotype. This may arise from a read error, as a much more abundant clone is one base away. The V call is TRBV7-8, the J call TRBJ1-5; 7 nucleotides match TRBD1. This CDR3 is built from 18 residues. Germline-derived CDR1 and CDR2 are SGHVS and FQNEAQ. CDR3 sequence: CTSSPTGVRFFSNQPQHF. CDR3 nucleotides: TGTACCAGCAGCCCCACAGGGGTCCGCTTTTTTAGCAATCAGCCCCAGCATTTT.

This clonotype was observed many times. The V call is TRBV7-9, the J call TRBJ2-7; D is undetermined. CDR3 length: 14 amino acids. Germline V gives CDR1 SEHNR, CDR2 FQNEAQ (reference sequence). V lost 1 base to trimming and J lost 4 bases, with 11 bases between them. The CDR3 bases are TGTGCCAGCAGCTTAGGCAGACGCCCTTACGAGCAGTACTTC. Protein product: CASSLGRRPYEQYF.

This clonotype showed up just a few times. The gene calls are TRBV2 and TRBJ2-5; the match to TRBD2 covers 8 bases. CDR3 size: 14 residues. Germline values: CDR1 SNHLY, CDR2 FYNNEI. V lost 4 bases and J lost 6; bases outside the gene matches: 7. CDR3 coding DNA: TGTGCCAGCAGTGGAGCGGGAGATGTAAAGACCCAGTACTTC. Amino acids: CASSGAGDVKTQYF.

A word on this clonotype: The junction does not match germline at one end; this may be a read error. The CDR3 spells CASSPGQEVVTNGKLFF. The DNA for the CDR3 is TGTGCCAGCAGTCCGGGACAGGAGGTTGTGACTAATGGAAAACTGTTTTTT. The chain uses TRBV6-5 and TRBJ1-4; 8 bases map to TRBD1. The CDR3 is 17 residues long. Germline V CDR1 and CDR2: MNHEY, SVGAGI.

This chain joins TRBV15 and TRBJ1-5; possibly TRBD1 for D (5 bases). V was cut by 0 bases and J by 1 base, with 13 bases left in between. This CDR3 region has 17 residues. Germline CDR1 is LNHNV and CDR2 is YYDKDF (reference sequence). The CDR3 nucleotides are TGTGCCACCAGCAGAGATCTGGGGCAGTCGAGCAATCAGCCCCAGCATTTT. Translation: CATSRDLGQSSNQPQHF.

At least ten counts were recorded for this clonotype. V gene TRBV19 combines with J gene TRBJ1-5; 10 positions match TRBD1. The V gene end was trimmed by 4 bases and the J gene end by 0 bases; junction bases not matched to a gene: 3. Germline V gene sequence: CDR1 LNHDA, CDR2 SQIVND (reference sequence). The CDR3 contains 16 residues. In DNA form, the CDR3 reads TGTGCCAGTAGTAGATGGACAGGGGGTAGCAATCAGCCCCAGCATTTT. This encodes CASSRWTGGSNQPQHF. Drawing the rest from reference TRBV19 and TRBJ1-5, the complete variable domain is DGGITQSPKYLFRKEGQNVTLSCEQNLNHDAMYWYRQDPGQGLRLIYYSQIVNDFQKGDIAEGYSVSREKKESFPLTVTSAQKNPTAFYLCASSRWTGGSNQPQHFGDGTRLSIL.

At least ten counts were recorded for this clonotype. This sequence joins TRBV6-5 and TRBJ2-2; 9 bases agree with TRBD1. Germline CDR1 reads MNHEY; CDR2 reads SVGAGI. V shed 5 bases, J shed 0 bases, and the junction held 1 base outside the gene matches. This CDR3 contains 15 residues. The CDR3 spells CASSRQGANTGELFF. The CDR3 coding sequence is TGTGCCAGCAGTCGACAGGGGGCGAACACCGGGGAGCTGTTTTTT.

This clonotype was found many times. The chain has TRBV7-2 and TRBJ1-4, with 10 bases identical to TRBD1. The CDR3 spans 17 residues. Trimming at V came to 5 bases and at J to 7 bases, leaving 13 bases not matched to a gene. CDR1 SGHTA and CDR2 FQGNSA come from the germline V gene. In DNA form, the CDR3 reads TGTGCCAGCAGCGAGTCCGGGACAGGGGCGCTCAGTGAAAAACTGTTTTTT. It yields the protein CASSESGTGALSEKLFF.

The chain joins TRBV7-9 to TRBJ1-2, with D unresolved. Per the germline V gene, CDR1 is SEHNR and CDR2 is FQNEAQ (reference sequence). CDR3 size: 14 residues. The ends were cut back, 6 bases at V and 4 bases at J, with 15 bases in the middle. The CDR3 sequence: CASRPRSNSYGYTF. The CDR3 DNA reads TGTGCCAGCAGACCTAGGTCCAACTCCTATGGCTACACCTTC.

The genes are TRBV7-9 and TRBJ2-3, with D possibly matching TRBD2 (5 bases). The germline V and J ends were trimmed by 5 bases and 4 bases, with 16 bases remaining between them. CDR3 length equals 15 residues. The germline V gene has CDR1 SEHNR and CDR2 FQNEAQ (reference sequence). CDR3 loop: CASSQDYQEADTQYF. CDR3 DNA sequence: TGTGCCAGCAGCCAAGATTATCAGGAGGCAGATACGCAGTATTTT.

This clonotype is a singleton in its sample. For the CDR3, the DNA is TGTGCCTGCAATCCGGAACGAGATGAAGCTTTCTTT. This codes for CACNPERDEAFF. The chain carries TRBV5-5 and TRBJ1-1; the D is unclear. Trimming took off 10 bases at V and 7 bases at J, with 17 bases between the two ends. In germline, CDR1 is SGHKS, CDR2 YYEKEE (reference sequence). The CDR3 totals 12 residues.

There are many counts of this clonotype. The V gene is TRBV9, the J gene TRBJ2-2; no clear D. Germline V lookup: CDR1 SGDLS, CDR2 YYNGEE. The CDR3 consists of 12 residues. V lost 1 base and J 4 bases, leaving 2 bases between the germline ends. CDR3 residues: CASSVFTGELFF. CDR3 DNA sequence: TGTGCCAGCAGCGTATTCACCGGGGAGCTGTTTTTT. The complete variable domain, with remaining parts taken from reference TRBV9 and TRBJ2-2, reads DSGVTQTPKHLITATGQRVTLRCSPRSGDLSVYWYQQSLDQGLQFLIQYYNGEERAKGNILERFSAQQFPDLHSELNLSSLELGDSALYFCASSVFTGELFFGEGSRLTVL.

This clonotype was detected once. The V and J genes are TRBV6-2 or TRBV6-3 and TRBJ1-1; possible D gene TRBD1, 6 bases. CDR3 size: 13 residues. V lost 11 bases and J 7 bases, leaving 20 bases between the germline ends. Germline V lookup: CDR1 MNHEY, CDR2 SVGEGT. As DNA, the CDR3 is TGTGCCTGTAGGGGGAAAGGTTTGGGTGAAGCTTTCTTT. The encoded protein is CACRGKGLGEAFF.

The chain employs TRBV7-2 and TRBJ2-3, with D possibly TRBD2 on 6 matching bases. Germline V gene lookup returns CDR1 SGHTA and CDR2 FQGNSA. The V gene lost 4 bases and the J gene lost 4 bases, with 9 bases spanning the gap. This CDR3 spans 13 amino acids. The CDR3 sequence: CASSWLAPDTQYF. The CDR3 bases are TGTGCCAGCAGCTGGCTAGCGCCAGATACGCAGTATTTT.